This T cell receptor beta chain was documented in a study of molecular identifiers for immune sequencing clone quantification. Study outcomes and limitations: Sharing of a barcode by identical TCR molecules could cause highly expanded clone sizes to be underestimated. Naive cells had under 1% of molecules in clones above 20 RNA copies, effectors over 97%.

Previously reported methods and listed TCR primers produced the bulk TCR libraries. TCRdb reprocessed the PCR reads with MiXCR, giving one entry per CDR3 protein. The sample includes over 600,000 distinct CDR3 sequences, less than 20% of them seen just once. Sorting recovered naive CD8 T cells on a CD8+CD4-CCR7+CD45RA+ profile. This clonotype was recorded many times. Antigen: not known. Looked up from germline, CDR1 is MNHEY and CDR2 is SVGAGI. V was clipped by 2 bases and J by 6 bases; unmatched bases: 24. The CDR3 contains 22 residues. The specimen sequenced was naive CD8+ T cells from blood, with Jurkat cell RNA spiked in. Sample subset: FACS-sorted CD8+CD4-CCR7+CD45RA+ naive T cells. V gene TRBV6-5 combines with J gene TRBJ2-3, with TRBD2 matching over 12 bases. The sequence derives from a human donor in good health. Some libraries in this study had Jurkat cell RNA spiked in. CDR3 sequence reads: CASSYLIQNPLRPSGRADTQYF. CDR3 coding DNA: TGTGCCAGCAGTTACCTTATACAGAATCCCTTGAGGCCTAGCGGGAGGGCGGATACGCAGTATTTT.